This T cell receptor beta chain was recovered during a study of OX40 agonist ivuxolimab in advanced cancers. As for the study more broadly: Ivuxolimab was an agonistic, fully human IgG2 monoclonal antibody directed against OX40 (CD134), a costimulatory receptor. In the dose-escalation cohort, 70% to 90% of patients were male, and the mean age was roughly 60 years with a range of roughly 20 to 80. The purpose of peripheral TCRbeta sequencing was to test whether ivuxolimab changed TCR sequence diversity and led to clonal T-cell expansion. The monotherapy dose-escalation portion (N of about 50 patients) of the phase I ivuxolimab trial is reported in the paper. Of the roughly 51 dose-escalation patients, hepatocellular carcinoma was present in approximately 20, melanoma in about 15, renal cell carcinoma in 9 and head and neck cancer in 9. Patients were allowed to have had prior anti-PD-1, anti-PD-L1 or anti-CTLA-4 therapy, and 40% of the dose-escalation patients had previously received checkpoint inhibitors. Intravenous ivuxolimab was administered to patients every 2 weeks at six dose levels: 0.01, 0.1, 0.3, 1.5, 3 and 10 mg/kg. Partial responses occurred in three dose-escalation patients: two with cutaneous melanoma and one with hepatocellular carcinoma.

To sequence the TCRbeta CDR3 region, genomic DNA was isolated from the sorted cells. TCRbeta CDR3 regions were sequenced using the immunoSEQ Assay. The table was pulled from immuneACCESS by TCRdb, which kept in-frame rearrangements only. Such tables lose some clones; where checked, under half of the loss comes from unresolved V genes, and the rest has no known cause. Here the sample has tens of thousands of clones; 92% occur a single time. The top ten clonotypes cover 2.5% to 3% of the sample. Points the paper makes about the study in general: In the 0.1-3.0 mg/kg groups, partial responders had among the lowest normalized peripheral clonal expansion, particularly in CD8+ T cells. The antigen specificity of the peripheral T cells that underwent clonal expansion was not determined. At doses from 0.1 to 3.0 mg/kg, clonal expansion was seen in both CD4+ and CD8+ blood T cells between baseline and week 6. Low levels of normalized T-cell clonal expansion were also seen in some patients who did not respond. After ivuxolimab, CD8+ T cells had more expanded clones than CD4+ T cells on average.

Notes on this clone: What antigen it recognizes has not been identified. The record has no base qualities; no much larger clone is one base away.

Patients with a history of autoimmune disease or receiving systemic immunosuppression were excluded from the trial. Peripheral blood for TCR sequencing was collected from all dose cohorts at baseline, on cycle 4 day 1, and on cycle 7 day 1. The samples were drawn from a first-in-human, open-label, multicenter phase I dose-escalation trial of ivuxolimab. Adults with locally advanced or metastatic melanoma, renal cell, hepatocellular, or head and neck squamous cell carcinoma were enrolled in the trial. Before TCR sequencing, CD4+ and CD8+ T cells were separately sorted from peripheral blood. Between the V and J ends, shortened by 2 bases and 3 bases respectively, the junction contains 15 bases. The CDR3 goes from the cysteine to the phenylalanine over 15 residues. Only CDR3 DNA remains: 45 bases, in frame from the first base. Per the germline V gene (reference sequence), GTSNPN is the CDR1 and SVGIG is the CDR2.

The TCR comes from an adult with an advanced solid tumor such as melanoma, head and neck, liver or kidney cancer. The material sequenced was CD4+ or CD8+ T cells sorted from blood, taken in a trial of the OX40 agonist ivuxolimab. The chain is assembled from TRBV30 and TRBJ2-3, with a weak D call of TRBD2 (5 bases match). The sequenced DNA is TGTGCCTGGAGTCTTTCCGGACCGGGAACAGATACGCAGTATTTT. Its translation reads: CAWSLSGPGTDTQYF.